Below are 25 T cell receptor beta chains sequenced from a single sample in a study of blood T cells in healthy people across ages (dated by TCRdb to the mid-2010s). The library came from 5' RACE. TCRdb shows the sequencer as Illumina HiSeq 2500. The second PCR ran for roughly 7 to 11 cycles and used a J-beta primer mix along with a sample-barcoded 5' primer. Starting from the raw public reads, TCRdb applied fastp trimming at Q25, assembled clones with MiXCR and retained in-frame beta chains. Rows merge per CDR3 protein into single entries with the most common DNA and genes. The sample profile shows about 800,000 distinct CDR3 sequences; over 45% of them were found once. The leading ten clones occupy 22% of the sample. The specimen sequenced was blood. The receptors come from a man in his thirties or forties in good health.

J is TRBJ2-5 and V is TRBV20-1; weak D call: TRBD2 (6 bases). The CDR3 has 13 residues. V lost 4 bases and J 5 bases, leaving 14 bases between the germline ends. CDR1 and CDR2 from the germline V gene are DFQATT and SNEGSKA (reference sequence). The CDR3 sequence: CSANGGRRETQYF. The CDR3 DNA reads as TGCAGTGCTAACGGGGGTAGACGGGAGACCCAGTACTTC.

The CDR3 region has the DNA TGCAGTGCACCAGACAGGGGGCCCTACGAGCAGTACTTC. It codes for CSAPDRGPYEQYF. This chain links TRBV20-1 with TRBJ2-7; 10 positions agree with TRBD1. Germline trimming cut 6 bases from V and 2 bases from J; bases unmatched to any gene: 4. The CDR3 contains 13 residues. Looked up from germline, CDR1 is DFQATT and CDR2 is SNEGSKA (reference sequence).

In this sample, this clonotype turned up a few times. The chain couples TRBV7-2 to TRBJ2-1; no definite D call. This CDR3 is built from 16 residues. The V gene lost 5 bases and the J gene lost 0 bases, with 14 bases spanning the gap. Germline lookup yields CDR1 SGHTA and CDR2 FQGNSA. The CDR3 region is CASSRSSAGSYNEQFF. For the CDR3, the DNA is TGTGCCAGCAGCCGCTCCTCAGCTGGCTCCTACAATGAGCAGTTCTTC.

This sequence joins TRBV10-3 and TRBJ2-1; 7 bases are a match to TRBD2. V lost 5 bases to trimming and J lost 6 bases; unmatched junction nucleotides: 19. Germline loops: CDR1 ENHRY, CDR2 SYGVKD. CDR3 size: 18 residues. CDR3 bases: TGTGCCATCAGTAACCCCCGGGCGGGAGTTCGCCAAGGCAATGAGCAGTTCTTC. This codes for CAISNPRAGVRQGNEQFF.

This clonotype has just a few counts. The chain carries TRBV4-3 and TRBJ1-2; D remains unclear. CDR1 is LGHNA, CDR2 YSLEER, per germline. The CDR3 has 14 amino acids. The V end was cut by 0 bases, the J end by 8 bases, with 13 bases between. The CDR3 DNA is TGCGCCAGCAGCCAAGAGTCCGGGAGAGGAGGCTACACCTTC. Amino acid sequence: CASSQESGRGGYTF.

This clonotype showed up just a few times. The V call is TRBV7-2, the J call TRBJ2-1, with 9 bases fitting TRBD1. Germline V gives CDR1 SGHTA, CDR2 FQGNSA. The trim removed 6 bases at V and 6 bases at J, leaving 9 bases unmatched. CDR3 size: 15 residues. As DNA, the CDR3 is TGTGCCAGCAGTCGGGCCGGGACAGGGAGCAATGAGCAGTTCTTC. It translates to CASSRAGTGSNEQFF.

This chain connects TRBV29-1 to TRBJ1-1; D perhaps matches TRBD1 (6 bases). CDR1 and CDR2 (germline): SQVTM, ANQGSEA. V was trimmed by 4 bases and J by 1 base, leaving 19 bases between them. The CDR3 extends over 16 amino acids. The CDR3, as DNA: TGCAGCGTTGCGGGGGGCAATTTGTATCAGAACACTGAAGCTTTCTTT. Translation gives CSVAGGNLYQNTEAFF.

A few counts support this clonotype. V usage is TRBV20-1 and J usage is TRBJ2-7; D might be TRBD1 or TRBD2, each matching 5 bases. Trimming pared 3 bases from V and 0 bases from J, leaving 9 bases between. CDR3 length: 13 amino acids. Germline lookup yields CDR1 DFQATT and CDR2 SNEGSKA (reference sequence). CDR3 region: CSARGESSYEQYF. For the CDR3, the DNA is TGCAGTGCTAGGGGGGAGAGCTCCTACGAGCAGTACTTC.

A few counts support this clonotype. The V call is TRBV20-1, the J call TRBJ1-5; weak D call: TRBD1 (6 bases). Per germline, CDR1 DFQATT and CDR2 SNEGSKA (reference sequence). V gave up 0 bases and J gave up 4 bases, with 16 bases separating them. This CDR3 region has 16 residues. DNA of the CDR3: TGCAGTGCTAGAGATAGGGGAACAGGGTCTAATCAGCCCCAGCATTTT. Its translation: CSARDRGTGSNQPQHF.

The chain is built from TRBV7-2 and TRBJ1-6; perhaps TRBD1 as D (5 bases). Trimming took off 8 bases at V and 11 bases at J, with 16 bases between the two ends. CDR1 and CDR2 from the germline V gene are SGHTA and FQGNSA. There are 13 residues in the CDR3. CDR3 amino acids: CASAGQWDAPLHF. Written as DNA, the CDR3 is TGTGCCAGCGCGGGGCAATGGGATGCACCCCTCCACTTT.

The genes are TRBV29-1 and TRBJ1-1, with 8 bases matching TRBD1. In germline, CDR1 is SQVTM, CDR2 ANQGSEA. V lost 2 bases, J lost 5 bases, and 10 bases stayed unmatched. The CDR3 is made up of 15 amino acids. Written as DNA, the CDR3 is TGCAGCGTTGAATCCGCCCAGGGGGCAGGGACTGAAGCTTTCTTT. Translated: CSVESAQGAGTEAFF. Supplemented by reference TRBV29-1 and TRBJ1-1, the full variable domain reads SAVISQKPSRDICQRGTSLTIQCQVDSQVTMMFWYRQQPGQSLTLIATANQGSEATYESGFVIDKFPISRPNLTFSTLTVSNMSPEDSSIYLCSVESAQGAGTEAFFGQGTRLTVV.

The V call is TRBV20-1, the J call TRBJ2-5; D may match TRBD1 or TRBD2 (5 bases each). Per germline, CDR1 DFQATT and CDR2 SNEGSKA (reference sequence). Trimming cost V 6 bases and J 1 base, with 15 bases left between them. This CDR3 is 14 amino acids long. The chain's CDR3 is CSAVDGTFQETQYF. Written as DNA, the CDR3 is TGCAGTGCAGTAGATGGGACCTTCCAAGAGACCCAGTACTTC.

Of note for this clonotype: A much larger clone sits a single nucleotide away, making a read error possible. The V and J genes are TRBV6-1 and TRBJ1-2, with no clear D. The CDR3 totals 15 residues. V dropped 2 bases and J dropped 8 bases, with 18 bases sitting between them. Germline-derived CDR1 and CDR2 are MNHNS and SASEGT. The CDR3 reads CASSEQGPPRSGYTF. The CDR3 DNA reads TGTGCCAGCAGTGAACAAGGGCCCCCCAGAAGCGGCTACACCTTC.

The chain joins TRBV19 to TRBJ2-6, with a possible D match to TRBD1 (6 bases). Trimming left V 0 bases short and J 0 bases short, with 21 bases between. The CDR3 spans 21 residues. CDR1 is LNHDA and CDR2 is SQIVND in the germline V gene (reference sequence). The CDR3 DNA reads TGTGCCAGTAGTATAGATCTTATTGGGACACTAGACGGCTCTGGGGCCAACGTCCTGACTTTC. Translated, it gives CASSIDLIGTLDGSGANVLTF. The full variable domain, with the rest looked up from reference TRBV19 and TRBJ2-6, is DGGITQSPKYLFRKEGQNVTLSCEQNLNHDAMYWYRQDPGQGLRLIYYSQIVNDFQKGDIAEGYSVSREKKESFPLTVTSAQKNPTAFYLCASSIDLIGTLDGSGANVLTFGAGSRLTVL.

The CDR3 sequence: CASSLGDRPIVPQHF. Here the CDR3 DNA reads TGTGCCAGCAGCTTAGGGGACAGGCCGATCGTGCCCCAGCATTTT. The V call is TRBV7-9, the J call TRBJ1-5; TRBD1 aligns across 8 bases. The germline gives CDR1 SEHNR, CDR2 FQNEAQ (reference sequence). Trimming cost V 1 base and J 9 bases; bases outside gene matches: 8. The CDR3 sequence is 15 residues long.

V gene TRBV30 combines with J gene TRBJ1-1; no definite D call. V shed 5 bases and J shed 2 bases, with 9 bases lying between them. The CDR3 consists of 12 residues. Germline V lookup: CDR1 GTSNPN, CDR2 SVGIG (reference sequence). Written as DNA, the CDR3 is TGTGCCTGGGCCGTGGATAACACTGAAGCTTTCTTT. Translated: CAWAVDNTEAFF.

The chain has TRBV27 and TRBJ2-5; D might be TRBD2 (6 bases). V was shortened by 10 bases and J by 11 bases, with 17 bases between the two germline ends. The germline V gene has CDR1 MNHEY and CDR2 SMNVEV (reference sequence). This CDR3 has 11 residues. The CDR3 sequence is CATGLRDEQYF. Written as DNA, the CDR3 is TGTGCCACGGGACTGAGGGATGAGCAGTACTTC.

The chain couples TRBV6-2 or TRBV6-3 to TRBJ2-1; D is perhaps TRBD1 (6 bases). This CDR3 contains 14 residues. V dropped 3 bases and J dropped 8 bases, with 14 bases sitting between them. The germline V gene encodes CDR1 MNHEY and CDR2 SVGEGT. The CDR3 DNA reads as TGTGCCAGCAGTTATGGGGGCCGGTTCGATGAGCAGTTCTTC. Residues: CASSYGGRFDEQFF.

CDR3 sequence reads: CASSGTTGLHGEQYF. CDR3 coding DNA: TGTGCCAGCAGCGGAACGACAGGGCTCCACGGGGAGCAGTACTTC. The rearrangement uses TRBV9 and TRBJ2-1, with TRBD1 matching 7 bases. The J call is in doubt because the DNA end fits TRBJ2-7 better. The CDR3 covers 15 residues. The germline V gene has CDR1 SGDLS and CDR2 YYNGEE.

The chain has TRBV7-2 and TRBJ2-4, with D perhaps given as TRBD1 or TRBD2 (5 bases each). The DNA end favors TRBJ2-7, so the J call may be wrong. There are 15 residues in the CDR3. Germline V gene lookup returns CDR1 SGHTA and CDR2 FQGNSA. The chain's CDR3 is CASQPEGLEGYEQYF. The CDR3, as DNA: TGTGCCAGCCAACCCGAGGGGCTCGAGGGATACGAGCAGTACTTC.

This clonotype was recorded only once. The chain is built from TRBV20-1 and TRBJ2-1, with a tentative D call TRBD1 (6 bases). Trimming removed 6 bases from V and 7 bases from J, with 19 bases in between. Germline V gene data show CDR1 as DFQATT and CDR2 as SNEGSKA (reference sequence). The CDR3 extends over 14 amino acids. As DNA, the CDR3 is TGCAGTGCCACCATACAGGGAAATAAGAATGAGCAGTTCTTC. Translated, it gives CSATIQGNKNEQFF.

The chain's CDR3 is CASKSPDRAYEQYF. The CDR3 DNA is TGTGCCAGCAAATCCCCCGACAGGGCCTACGAGCAGTACTTC. This sequence joins TRBV27 and TRBJ2-7; TRBD1 aligns across 7 bases. Trimming at V came to 7 bases and at J to 2 bases, leaving 8 bases not matched to a gene. Germline CDR1 MNHEY, CDR2 SMNVEV (reference sequence). The CDR3 extends over 14 amino acids.

This clonotype has just a few counts. The J gene is TRBJ1-2, the V gene TRBV20-1; no clear D. Germline CDR1 and CDR2: DFQATT and SNEGSKA (reference sequence). Trimming pared 5 bases from V and 4 bases from J, leaving 17 bases between. This CDR3 has 14 residues. The CDR3 region has the DNA TGCAGTGCTGAGATGGACGAGAGGCCCTATGGCTACACCTTC. Its protein is CSAEMDERPYGYTF.

The chain couples TRBV7-9 to TRBJ2-7; D possibly corresponds to TRBD2 (5 bases). V was pared by 8 bases and J by 2 bases, with 13 bases between. The CDR3 length is 13 residues. In germline, CDR1 is SEHNR, CDR2 FQNEAQ (reference sequence). CDR3 in DNA: TGTGCCAGCCACCTTACGGGGACCTACGAGCAGTACTTC. Translation: CASHLTGTYEQYF.

The J gene is TRBJ2-7, the V gene TRBV5-1; possible D gene TRBD2, 6 bases. The CDR3 covers 14 residues. V lost 4 bases and J 7 bases, leaving 18 bases between the germline ends. CDR1 is SGHRS, CDR2 YFSETQ, per germline. The CDR3 nucleotides are TGCGCCAGCAGCACTGGACGGGGGACCCGTGAGCAGTACTTC. It is translated as CASSTGRGTREQYF. The variable domain in full, with the rest retrieved from reference TRBV5-1 and TRBJ2-7, is KAGVTQTPRYLIKTRGQQVTLSCSPISGHRSVSWYQQTPGQGLQFLFEYFSETQRNKGNFPGRFSGRQFSNSRSEMNVSTLELGDSALYLCASSTGRGTREQYFGPGTRLTVT.